A selection of T cell receptor beta chains follows, all from one sample in a study of CD4 T cells in relation to SARS-CoV-2 and coronaviruses. For these receptors, no antigen is known. This table comes from immunoSEQ multiplex PCR, and its TCRdb copy is limited to in-frame clones, with some not included. The sample gives tens of thousands of clones, about 80% of which show up once; 1% to 1.5% is in the top ten. Material for sequencing was naive CD4+ T cells from PBMCs, cultured in vitro. Every receptor here comes from an adult with COVID-19. Both conserved end residues are part of each CDR3. A D gene is named only where the DNA matches it firmly. Clone size is given for some rows only: seen once, a few or many times, or a class if the clone is expanded.

clone_size j_call d_call cdr3_length v_call cdr3_nt cdr3_aa
few TRBJ1-5 TRBD1 16 TRBV18 TGTGCCAGCTCACCGACGGGACAGGCCGCGGATCAGCCCCAGCATTTT CASSPTGQAADQPQHF
NA TRBJ2-5 TRBD1 12 TRBV6-5 TGTGCCAGCAGCGACAGGGGAGAGACCCAGTACTTC CASSDRGETQYF
NA TRBJ2-1 TRBD2 17 TRBV5-4 TGTGCCAGCAGCACCCGGACTAGCGGGCCGGGCCAGAATGAGCAGTTCTTC CASSTRTSGPGQNEQFF
few TRBJ1-6 NA 12 TRBV28 TGTGCCAGCAGGGGTCTCGGATCACCCCTCCACTTT CASRGLGSPLHF
NA TRBJ1-1 NA 14 TRBV7-9 TGTGCCAGCAGCCCCCCACAGGGTCGCACTGAAGCTTTCTTT CASSPPQGRTEAFF
NA TRBJ2-5 TRBD2 16 TRBV28 TGTGCCAGCAGTTTATCGGGAGGGCTCAGTGGCGAGACCCAGTACTTC CASSLSGGLSGETQYF
NA TRBJ2-5 NA 13 TRBV9 TGTGCCAGCAGCGTTAGCGGTCAAGAGACCCAGTACTTC CASSVSGQETQYF
NA TRBJ2-1 TRBD2 15 TRBV4-1 TGCGCCAGCAGCCACCTAGCGGGGGCGGTCAATGAGCAGTTCTTC CASSHLAGAVNEQFF
NA TRBJ1-4 NA 13 TRBV18 TGTGCCAGCTCATCCAGGGCTGGCGAAAAACTGTTTTTT CASSSRAGEKLFF
NA TRBJ1-2 NA 15 TRBV3-1/TRBV3-2 TGTGCCAGCAGCCAGACCTACAGGGTCACCTATGGCTACACCTTC CASSQTYRVTYGYTF
NA TRBJ2-5 TRBD1 14 TRBV28 TGTGCCAGCAGCGAAGGGACAGGGGCAGAGACCCAGTACTTC CASSEGTGAETQYF
NA TRBJ2-5 NA 13 TRBV6-5 TGTGCCAGCAGCCAGGACAGCGTGAAGACCCAGTACTTC CASSQDSVKTQYF
NA TRBJ2-1 NA 12 TRBV29-1 TGCAGCCCGACCCGAAGGGGAGGTGAGCAGTTCTTC CSPTRRGGEQFF
NA TRBJ2-4 NA 14 TRBV2 TGTGCCAGCAGAGAAATCGGGGGCGGCGGCATTCAGTACTTC CASREIGGGGIQYF
NA TRBJ2-3 NA 11 TRBV20-1 TGCAGTGCTCAAAGGACAGATACGCAGTATTTT CSAQRTDTQYF
NA TRBJ2-3 NA 16 TRBV21-1 TGTGCCAGCAGCAAATTTTGGCAGGCCCGCACAGATACGCAGTATTTT CASSKFWQARTDTQYF
NA TRBJ1-1 NA 14 TRBV7-9 TGTGCCAGCAGCTACAGGGAAATGAACACTGAAGCTTTCTTT CASSYREMNTEAFF
few TRBJ1-4 NA 16 TRBV7-9 TGTGCCAGCAGCCTTTTCCACAGAGCCCCAAGCGAAAAACTGTTTTTT CASSLFHRAPSEKLFF
NA TRBJ2-3 NA 15 TRBV11-2 TGTGCCAGCAGCTTAGCGGGACCATCAGCAGATACGCAGTATTTT CASSLAGPSADTQYF
NA TRBJ2-7 NA 13 TRBV19 TGTGCCAGTAGTATTGGGGGTCAGAACGAGCAGTACTTC CASSIGGQNEQYF
NA TRBJ1-1 NA 11 TRBV2 TGTGCCAGCAGGGAAAACACTGAAGCTTTCTTT CASRENTEAFF
NA TRBJ2-7 NA 15 TRBV7-9 TGTGCCAGCAGCTCCCCGTCAGGGGCCATCGACGAGCAGTACTTC CASSSPSGAIDEQYF
NA TRBJ2-5 NA 16 TRBV27 TGTGCCAGCAGTCGCGCCTGGACACGGACGGCGGAGACCCAGTACTTC CASSRAWTRTAETQYF
NA TRBJ1-4 NA 16 TRBV23-1 TGCGCCAGCAGTCGGGGGACACGGAGTAGATCTGAAAAACTGTTTTTT CASSRGTRSRSEKLFF
few TRBJ1-4 TRBD1 14 TRBV10-3 TGTGCCATCAGTACAGGGGGCGATTTTGAAAAACTGTTTTTT CAISTGGDFEKLFF
NA TRBJ2-7 NA 9 TRBV12-5 TGTGCTAGTGGTTTGCTGCAGTACTTC CASGLLQYF
NA TRBJ1-2 NA 15 TRBV27 TGTGCCAGCAGTTTATGGGCAGGGGCTAACTATGGCTACACCTTC CASSLWAGANYGYTF
once TRBJ2-2 NA 21 TRBV27 TGTGCCAGCAGCCCGAGACAGGGAGGCGGGAGCTGGAAGGAGAACACCGGGGAGCTGTTTTTT CASSPRQGGGSWKENTGELFF
NA TRBJ1-1 NA 14 TRBV6-5 TGTGCCAGCAGTTACCGGACGGTGAACACTGAAGCTTTCTTT CASSYRTVNTEAFF
NA TRBJ2-7 NA 16 TRBV4-1 TGCGCCAGCAGCCAGGGAAATGCGGTCCCACCCCTCGAGCAGTACTTC CASSQGNAVPPLEQYF
large TRBJ1-5 NA 13 TRBV14 TGTGCCAGCAGCCAAGGGATCAATCAGCCCCAGCATTTT CASSQGINQPQHF
NA TRBJ1-1 NA 13 TRBV2 TGTGCCAGCAGTGTGAGGGGGAACACTGAAGCTTTCTTT CASSVRGNTEAFF
NA TRBJ2-7 TRBD2 14 TRBV30 TGTGCCTGGAGAACCAGCGGGAGTGCGTACGAGCAGTACTTC CAWRTSGSAYEQYF
NA TRBJ2-1 TRBD2 16 TRBV7-3 TGTGCCAGCAGCCTTTGGCTAGCGGGATCCTACAATGAGCAGTTCTTC CASSLWLAGSYNEQFF
few TRBJ1-2 NA 12 TRBV6-5 TGTGCCAGCAGACTGGGCACGCCAGGCTACACCTTC CASRLGTPGYTF
NA TRBJ1-4 NA 15 TRBV28 TGTGCCAGCAGTTTCCGAGCCCCAAACCCCGAAAAACTGTTTTTT CASSFRAPNPEKLFF
NA TRBJ2-7 TRBD1 14 TRBV7-2 TGTGCCAGCAGCTCCCCTGACAGGGGCGACGAGCAGTACTTC CASSSPDRGDEQYF
NA TRBJ2-7 TRBD2 17 TRBV28 TGTGCCAGCAGTTCCCAAAGACAGCGGGAGGTCTCCTACGAGCAGTACTTC CASSSQRQREVSYEQYF
NA TRBJ2-2 NA 16 TRBV6-5 TGTGCCAGCAGTTACCTCGGGTTGTTTAACACCGGGGAGCTGTTTTTT CASSYLGLFNTGELFF
NA TRBJ2-2 NA 15 TRBV18 TGTGCCAGCTCGGAAACAACGGTTGGATCCGGGGAGCTGTTTTTT CASSETTVGSGELFF
NA TRBJ2-7 NA 11 TRBV12-3/TRBV12-4 TGTGCCAGCAGTTTAATTTACGAGCAGTACTTC CASSLIYEQYF
NA TRBJ2-7 TRBD2 17 TRBV28 TGTGCCAGCAGACCTGGTCTAGCGGGAGGGTCCTCCTACGAGCAGTACTTC CASRPGLAGGSSYEQYF
few TRBJ2-1 NA 14 TRBV27 TGTGCGCCGGATTCCGGAGGGCCTGGGAATGAGCAGTTCTTC CAPDSGGPGNEQFF
NA TRBJ2-7 NA 16 TRBV6-5 TGTGCCAGCAGTTACTCACTCGGGGGATACTCCTACGAGCAGTACTTC CASSYSLGGYSYEQYF
NA TRBJ2-7 NA 15 TRBV14 TGTGCCAGCAGCCTCTCGTGGGTTAGCTCCTACGAGCAGTACTTC CASSLSWVSSYEQYF
NA TRBJ2-1 TRBD2 15 TRBV5-1 TGCGCCAGCAGCGGGCGGACTAGCGGGAGCAATGAGCAGTTCTTC CASSGRTSGSNEQFF
NA TRBJ2-1 NA 14 TRBV5-1 TGCGCCAGCAGCTTTATAACAGGGTACAATGAGCAGTTCTTC CASSFITGYNEQFF
NA TRBJ2-1 NA 14 TRBV7-6 TGTGCCAGCAGCCCGACTAGAAAGGCCAATGAGCAGTTCTTC CASSPTRKANEQFF
NA TRBJ2-7 TRBD1 14 TRBV28 TGTGCCAGCAGCGGGACAGGTCTTATATACGAGCAGTACTTC CASSGTGLIYEQYF
NA TRBJ1-2 TRBD1 14 TRBV5-1 TGCGCCAGCAGCGAAATCCCGGGACAGGGCGCGTTGGCCTTC CASSEIPGQGALAF
NA TRBJ2-7 NA 20 TRBV6-6 TGTGCCAGCAGTCACGACAGGGGGCTTCTAGCGGGACTATACTCCTACGAGCAGTACTTC CASSHDRGLLAGLYSYEQYF
NA TRBJ2-3 NA 13 TRBV12-3/TRBV12-4 TGTGCCAGCAGTTTCGGTAGCACAGATACGCAGTATTTT CASSFGSTDTQYF
NA TRBJ1-3 NA 14 TRBV2 TGTGCCAGCACCAGGGGTTACTCTGGAAACACCATATATTTT CASTRGYSGNTIYF